These T cell receptor beta chains were read from a single sample in a study of blood T cell repertoires in COVID-19. Data came from immunoSEQ multiplex PCR; TCRdb stores just in-frame clones and leaves some out. The sample includes over 150,000 clones, roughly 89% seen only once; the top ten take 12%. Material: peripheral blood. Source of these receptors: an older woman with COVID-19, enrolled during active disease. Both conserved end residues are part of each CDR3. D genes are given only for firm matches. Rows give clone size only sometimes, using once, few, many, or a class for an expanded clone.

v_gene,j_gene,d_gene,abundance,CDR3aa,CDR3nt
TRBV5-5,TRBJ1-4,.,.,CASSFSGTEKLFF,TGTGCCAGCAGCTTCTCGGGTACAGAAAAACTGTTTTTT
TRBV6-5,TRBJ2-5,TRBD2,.,CASTFPSSGKETQYF,TGTGCCAGCACCTTCCCTTCTAGCGGGAAAGAGACCCAGTACTTC
TRBV5-8,TRBJ2-3,.,.,CASSPQTLDTQYF,TGTGCCAGCAGCCCCCAGACTTTAGATACGCAGTATTTT
TRBV4-1,TRBJ2-1,TRBD1,once,CASSQQQGERNEQFF,TGCGCCAGCAGCCAACAACAGGGGGAAAGGAATGAGCAGTTCTTC
TRBV6-2/TRBV6-3,TRBJ2-1,.,.,CASSIPKGDDNEQFF,TGTGCCAGCAGTATCCCCAAGGGGGATGACAATGAGCAGTTCTTC
TRBV5-1,TRBJ2-3,TRBD2,.,CASSLSAGGFTDTQYF,TGCGCCAGCAGCTTGTCGGCGGGAGGGTTCACAGATACGCAGTATTTT
TRBV27,TRBJ2-2,.,.,CASSTGTTNTGELFF,TGTGCCAGCAGTACCGGGACAACGAACACCGGGGAGCTGTTTTTT
TRBV11-3,TRBJ1-6,.,.,CASSFSVPNSPLHF,TGTGCCAGCAGCTTTAGCGTTCCAAATTCACCCCTCCACTTT
TRBV29-1,TRBJ2-3,.,.,CSATWVLGTTDTQYF,TGCAGCGCTACGTGGGTATTGGGCACCACAGATACGCAGTATTTT
TRBV4-2,TRBJ1-3,.,.,CASSQDPGSGNTIYF,TGTGCCAGCAGCCAAGATCCGGGTTCTGGAAACACCATATATTTT
TRBV2,TRBJ2-4,.,.,CASSEERGNIQYF,TGTGCCAGCAGTGAAGAAAGGGGGAACATTCAGTACTTC
TRBV6-5,TRBJ2-5,TRBD1,.,CASSSTGGSETQYF,TGTGCCAGCAGCTCGACAGGGGGCTCAGAGACCCAGTACTTC
TRBV4-2,TRBJ2-1,TRBD2,.,CASSPGTSGRGSYNEQFF,TGTGCCAGCAGCCCGGGGACTAGCGGGAGAGGATCCTACAATGAGCAGTTCTTC
TRBV4-3,TRBJ2-2,.,.,CASSQVVRGTGELFF,TGCGCCAGCAGCCAAGTCGTTAGAGGGACCGGGGAGCTGTTTTTT
TRBV30,TRBJ1-2,.,.,CAWIPQVGYGYTF,TGTGCCTGGATCCCACAGGTGGGCTATGGCTACACCTTC
TRBV28,TRBJ2-7,.,.,CASNSDISYEQYF,TGTGCCAGTAATTCAGACATTTCCTACGAGCAGTACTTC
TRBV28,TRBJ1-3,TRBD1,.,CASSTTGAGNTIYF,TGTGCCAGCAGCACGACAGGGGCTGGAAACACCATATATTTT
TRBV18,TRBJ2-5,TRBD1,.,CASSPPQGAIGETQYF,TGTGCCAGCTCACCACCCCAGGGGGCGATAGGAGAGACCCAGTACTTC
TRBV27,TRBJ2-5,TRBD2,.,CASSFDGRTETQYF,TGTGCCAGCAGTTTTGACGGGAGGACCGAGACCCAGTACTTC
TRBV4-3,TRBJ2-5,.,.,CASSQGGQVLETQYF,TGCGCCAGCAGCCAAGGGGGCCAGGTTCTGGAGACCCAGTACTTC
TRBV5-1,TRBJ1-4,.,.,CASSLSAGSEKLFF,TGCGCCAGCAGCTTGTCGGCAGGTAGTGAAAAACTGTTTTTT
TRBV5-8,TRBJ1-6,TRBD1,.,CASRSGGTANSPLHF,TGTGCCAGCAGGTCGGGCGGGACAGCCAATTCACCCCTCCACTTT
TRBV7-6,TRBJ2-7,TRBD2,.,CASSVTSGLPYEQYF,TGTGCCAGCAGCGTAACTAGCGGGCTCCCCTACGAGCAGTACTTC
TRBV7-3,TRBJ2-7,TRBD2,.,CASSLGGGNSYEQYF,TGTGCCAGCAGCCTGGGGGGAGGGAACTCCTACGAGCAGTACTTC
TRBV28,TRBJ1-2,.,.,CASSLSGYGYTF,TGTGCCAGCAGTTTATCCGGGTATGGCTACACCTTC
TRBV30,TRBJ2-7,TRBD2,.,CAWRTSGGYEQYF,TGTGCCTGGAGGACTAGCGGGGGATACGAGCAGTACTTC
TRBV30,TRBJ1-5,.,.,CAWRGGEFNQPQHF,TGTGCCTGGAGGGGAGGGGAGTTCAATCAGCCCCAGCATTTT
TRBV7-2,TRBJ1-2,.,.,CASSLVGGDYGYTF,TGTGCCAGCAGCTTAGTGGGGGGAGACTATGGCTACACCTTC
TRBV11-3,TRBJ2-3,.,.,CASSRQGLDTQYF,TGTGCCAGCAGCCGGCAGGGATTAGATACGCAGTATTTT
TRBV4-1,TRBJ2-7,.,.,CASSQAEPRQVISYEQYF,TGCGCCAGCAGCCAAGCTGAGCCGAGACAGGTTATCTCCTACGAGCAGTACTTC
TRBV18,TRBJ2-3,.,once,CASSPTKDTQYF,TGTGCCAGCTCACCGACAAAAGATACGCAGTATTTT
TRBV6-5,TRBJ2-2,.,.,CASSQRTASTGELFF,TGTGCCAGCAGCCAACGGACAGCTAGTACCGGGGAGCTGTTTTTT
TRBV5-1,TRBJ2-1,TRBD2,.,CASSLGLADSSYNEQFF,TGCGCCAGCAGCTTGGGACTAGCGGATAGCTCCTACAATGAGCAGTTCTTC
TRBV28,TRBJ1-1,TRBD1,.,CASSYRGRGVNTEAFF,TGTGCCAGCAGCTACAGGGGGCGAGGGGTGAACACTGAAGCTTTCTTT
TRBV10-3,TRBJ2-2,TRBD2,.,CAISESGREGTGELFF,TGTGCCATCAGTGAGTCGGGCAGGGAGGGCACCGGGGAGCTGTTTTTT
TRBV5-1,TRBJ1-2,.,.,CASSLQTANYGYTF,TGCGCCAGCAGCTTACAGACAGCTAACTATGGCTACACCTTC
TRBV7-2,TRBJ2-1,.,.,CASSLAPLPLLEQFF,TGTGCCAGCAGCTTAGCGCCTCTGCCACTTCTTGAGCAGTTCTTC
TRBV19,TRBJ2-5,.,few,CASSIDRREETQYF,TGTGCCAGTAGTATTGACAGGCGGGAAGAGACCCAGTACTTC
TRBV18,TRBJ2-7,.,.,CASSPGQGTFYEQYF,TGTGCCAGCTCACCAGGGCAGGGTACGTTCTACGAGCAGTACTTC
TRBV18,TRBJ1-1,.,.,CASSPMQPGQNTEAFF,TGTGCCAGCTCACCAATGCAGCCGGGACAGAACACTGAAGCTTTCTTT
TRBV5-1,TRBJ2-4,TRBD1,once,CASSSWGIGQGARNSMNIQYF,TGCGCCAGCAGCTCCTGGGGGATAGGACAGGGTGCTCGGAACTCGATGAACATTCAGTACTTC
TRBV11-3,TRBJ2-5,.,.,CASSLYTLGVSETQYF,TGTGCCAGCAGCTTATATACACTAGGTGTTTCTGAGACCCAGTACTTC
TRBV7-8,TRBJ2-7,TRBD1,.,CASTGGTGGIYEQYF,TGTGCCAGCACCGGCGGGACAGGGGGAATTTACGAGCAGTACTTC
TRBV12-3/TRBV12-4,TRBJ1-2,.,.,CASSGSYYGYTF,TGTGCCAGCAGCGGGTCCTACTATGGCTACACCTTC
TRBV19,TRBJ1-2,.,.,CASSIDLRGSYGYTF,TGTGCCAGTAGTATAGATCTTCGTGGTAGCTATGGCTACACCTTC
TRBV3-1/TRBV3-2,TRBJ2-7,.,.,CASRRIYEQYF,TGTGCCAGCAGGAGGATCTACGAGCAGTACTTC
TRBV11-2,TRBJ1-3,.,.,CASSLKGDSGNTIYF,TGTGCCAGCAGCTTAAAGGGGGACTCTGGAAACACCATATATTTT
TRBV24-1,TRBJ1-2,TRBD1,.,CATSDSTGFGYTF,TGTGCCACCAGTGATTCGACAGGGTTTGGCTACACCTTC
TRBV7-2,TRBJ2-7,TRBD2,.,CASSPQGLAASYEQYF,TGTGCCAGCAGCCCCCAAGGACTAGCGGCCTCCTACGAGCAGTACTTC
TRBV6-5,TRBJ2-7,TRBD1,once,CASNRQGGTYEQYF,TGTGCCAGCAACAGACAGGGGGGCACCTACGAGCAGTACTTC
TRBV10-3,TRBJ2-1,.,.,CAISEPAGRRDEQFF,TGTGCCATCAGTGAGCCGGCAGGGAGGAGAGATGAGCAGTTCTTC
TRBV3-1/TRBV3-2,TRBJ2-5,.,.,CASSHDQGRGETQYF,TGTGCCAGCAGCCACGACCAGGGGAGGGGAGAGACCCAGTACTTC
TRBV19,TRBJ2-1,TRBD2,.,CASSMRASGTRSYNEQFF,TGTGCCAGTAGTATGCGGGCTAGCGGGACTCGCTCCTACAATGAGCAGTTCTTC
TRBV11-3,TRBJ2-7,.,.,CASSPRRDSYEQYF,TGTGCCAGCAGCCCCCGCAGGGACTCCTACGAGCAGTACTTC
TRBV6-5,TRBJ2-3,TRBD2,once,CASSQGLNTDTQYF,TGTGCCAGCAGTCAGGGACTAAACACAGATACGCAGTATTTT